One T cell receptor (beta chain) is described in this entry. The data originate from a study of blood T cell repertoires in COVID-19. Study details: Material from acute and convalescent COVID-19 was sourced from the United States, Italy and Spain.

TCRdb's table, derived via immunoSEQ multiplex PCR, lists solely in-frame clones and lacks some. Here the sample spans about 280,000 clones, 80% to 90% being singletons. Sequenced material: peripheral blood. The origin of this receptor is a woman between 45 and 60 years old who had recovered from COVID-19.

This CDR3 is CASRHETDRDARPQHF. DNA of the CDR3: TGCGCCAGCAGACACGAGACGGACAGGGACGCTAGGCCCCAGCATTTT. The rearrangement uses TRBV4-1 and TRBJ1-5; 8 bases fit TRBD1. The CDR3 is 16 residues long. In germline, CDR1 is MGHRA, CDR2 YSYEKL. V lost 6 bases to trimming and J lost 9 bases; unmatched junction nucleotides: 16.